These T cell receptor beta chains were read from a single sample in a study of beta chain features in type 1 diabetes. Data came from immunoSEQ multiplex PCR; TCRdb stores just in-frame clones and leaves some out. The top ten hold 0.015% to 0.019% of the sample, which has roughly 290,000 clones, about 15% seen once. Sequencing input: naive CD4+ T cells from blood. The receptors here all came from a man between 18 and 29 years old with type 1 diabetes. CDR3s include the opening cysteine and the closing phenylalanine or tryptophan. Each record gives: V gene, CDR3 protein.

>TRBV28
CASSSPPGGYGYTF
>TRBV13
CASSVGGFPGTGQETQYF
>TRBV7-2
CASSRSPDRTYYEQYF
>TRBV6-5
CASRPHRGLVEQFF
>TRBV9
CASSASGTYLTDTQYF
>TRBV7-2
CASSALTRGETQYF
>TRBV28
CASSLMTGGVYEQYF
>TRBV28
CASSSIQGTSTDTQYF
>TRBV6-5
CASSYSWGDQAFF
>TRBV7-2
CASSFPGQAHYEQYF
>TRBV6-5
CASSYWAGTSGYTQYF
>TRBV5-4
CASSFQGETQYF
>TRBV30
CAWSQWDRGTSNYGYTF
>TRBV7-9
CASSFATGNYGYTF
>TRBV27
CASNRREAGGLETQYF
>TRBV5-4
CASSPGQVMNTEAFF
>TRBV6-5
CASSYHGLAGVNEQFF
>TRBV28
CASSWDRKSSPLHF
>TRBV30
CAWSHSLWGAGNEKLFF
>TRBV18
CASWREETQYF
>TRBV15
CATSSRTAANYGYTF
>TRBV6-4
CASSRQGGETQYF
>TRBV5-6
CASSLLERERYEQYF
>TRBV7-2
CASSLGTGGGRPLHF
>TRBV10-3
CAISALGGTNTEAFF
>TRBV4-3
CASSQEVGKGARNGELFF
>TRBV23-1
CASSQTGTTGLAADDEQFF
>TRBV29-1
CSVDLQREVTDTQYF
>TRBV7-2
CASSWGQTYNEQFF
>TRBV9
CASSVDGGAAAYGYTF
>TRBV4-3
CASSPPRTGTVEKLFF
>TRBV25-1
CASTSTGATNEKLFF
>TRBV7-2
CASEGQSLYNEQFF
>TRBV29-1
CSVNRQGRTEAFF
>TRBV25-1
CASSGRTGPNYGYTF
>TRBV2
CASRLAGIQQPQHF